The present TCR beta chain was sequenced within a study of blood T cell repertoires in COVID-19. Background on the study: Sites in the United States, Italy and Spain provided acute and convalescent COVID-19 samples.

In the authors' methods: For nucleated cells, counts were estimated from reference gene primer amplification. Produced via immunoSEQ multiplex PCR; TCRdb's table is partial and in-frame only. V, J and clone size reflect that table, while D and trimming were determined from the DNA. This table holds 150,000 to 200,000 clones, around 82% found once. CDR1 and CDR2 (germline): SNHLY, FYNNEI. The CDR3 runs to 14 residues. V lost 6 bases, J lost 5 bases, and 8 bases stayed unmatched. The TCR was taken from a man in his fifties or sixties with active or convalescent COVID-19. The sequenced sample was peripheral blood. This chain connects TRBV2 to TRBJ2-3; 7 bases are shared with TRBD2. The CDR3 DNA reads TGTGCCAGCAGCGCCGGGAGGCTGGGAGATACGCAGTATTTT. Amino acids: CASSAGRLGDTQYF.